This TCR beta chain was sequenced during a study of T cells after yellow fever vaccination. Study information: Where fractions had low cell numbers, libraries were prepared from them with the SMART-Seq v4 Ultra Low Input RNA kit.

Generation of TCR cDNA used 5'RACE template switching (which added a universal primer site and UMIs). TCRdb reanalysed the 5' RACE reads using MiXCR and keeps one entry per CDR3 protein. Seen here are around 300,000 distinct CDR3 sequences, roughly 4.3% observed once, and the top ten hold 20% to 25%. This CDR3 has 15 residues. Germline values: CDR1 LNHNV, CDR2 YYDKDF (reference sequence). Deletions cut 5 bases from V and 3 bases from J, with 17 bases between. In regard to this clonotype: Its antigen is still unknown.

Study-wide results and caveats: Contaminants from the bulk population, in the form of abundant clonotypes, could be found in FACS-sorted repertoires. Subsequent booster samples again held most clones from primary vaccination (96% CD4, 85% to 90% CD8).

The gene calls are TRBV15 and TRBJ2-7; D is undetermined. The sample in question was PBMCs, obtained 5 days after the yellow fever booster vaccination. The sequence was obtained from a man in his late teens or twenties who received the YFV17D yellow fever vaccine. The CDR3 is CATSAPAGPSYEQYF. In nucleotides, the CDR3 is TGTGCCACCAGCGCCCCTGCTGGGCCGAGCTACGAGCAGTACTTC. Using reference TRBV15 and TRBJ2-7 for the parts outside the CDR3, the full variable domain is DAMVIQNPRYQVTQFGKPVTLSCSQTLNHNVMYWYQQKSSQAPKLLFHYYDKDFNNEADTPDNFQSRRPNTSFCFLDIRSPGLGDTAMYLCATSAPAGPSYEQYFGPGTRLTVT.